Below are 9 T cell receptor beta chains sequenced from a single sample in a study of control samples from healthy donors and cancer patients. The data were produced by immunoSEQ multiplex PCR, yet TCRdb's version contains in-frame clones alone and is incomplete. The data hold more than 120,000 clones, with 91% observed a single time. Specimen: blood. The source of these receptors is a young man in good health.

This clone was seen a few times. The chain combines TRBV4-1 with TRBJ1-2; D is undetermined. V lost 0 bases and J 3 bases, leaving 8 bases between the germline ends. Per the germline V gene, CDR1 is MGHRA and CDR2 is YSYEKL. The CDR3 runs to 14 residues. The DNA of the CDR3 is TGCGCCAGCAGCCAAGAAGGCTTGGACTATGGCTACACCTTC. Protein: CASSQEGLDYGYTF.

V and J are TRBV2 and TRBJ1-6; maybe TRBD1 (5 bases). CDR1 is SNHLY, CDR2 FYNNEI, per germline. V dropped 3 bases and J dropped 6 bases, with 12 bases sitting between them. The CDR3 has 15 residues. The CDR3 loop is CASSERGSGNSPLHF. DNA for the CDR3: TGTGCCAGCAGTGAGCGGGGGAGTGGTAATTCACCCCTCCACTTT.

The chain employs TRBV5-1 and TRBJ2-7, with 7 bases identical to TRBD1. This CDR3 contains 16 residues. V shed 0 bases and J 5 bases; nucleotides not matched to a gene: 11. CDR1 is SGHRS, CDR2 YFSETQ, per germline. CDR3 sequence reads: CASSLGDSLAADEQYF. Written as DNA, the CDR3 is TGCGCCAGCAGCTTGGGGGACAGTCTGGCCGCGGACGAGCAGTACTTC. Supplemented by reference TRBV5-1 and TRBJ2-7, the full variable domain reads KAGVTQTPRYLIKTRGQQVTLSCSPISGHRSVSWYQQTPGQGLQFLFEYFSETQRNKGNFPGRFSGRQFSNSRSEMNVSTLELGDSALYLCASSLGDSLAADEQYFGPGTRLTVT.

V usage is TRBV9 and J usage is TRBJ1-3; TRBD1 aligns across 10 bases. With 3 bases clipped from V and 4 bases from J, the junction kept 10 bases outside the gene matches. Per the germline V gene, CDR1 is SGDLS and CDR2 is YYNGEE. This CDR3 comprises 17 residues. The CDR3 region is CASSASGRTGGGNTIYF. The CDR3 region has the DNA TGTGCCAGCAGCGCCTCCGGAAGGACAGGGGGGGGAAACACCATATATTTT.

Here the CDR3 reads CASSTGSLRTGSIIMNTEAFF. Written as DNA, the CDR3 is TGCGCCAGCAGCACCGGGAGTCTCAGGACAGGGTCTATTATCATGAACACTGAAGCTTTCTTT. The chain joins TRBV5-1 to TRBJ1-1, with 8 nucleotides matching TRBD1. V trimming: 4 bases; J trimming: 0 bases; junction bases outside the gene matches: 23. The CDR3 consists of 21 residues. CDR1 SGHRS and CDR2 YFSETQ come from the germline V gene.

J is TRBJ1-4 and V is TRBV6-6; 10 positions agree with TRBD1. Germline lookup yields CDR1 MNHNY and CDR2 SVGAGI (reference sequence). There are 17 residues in the CDR3. The J segment lost 8 bases and the V segment lost 5 bases, leaving 14 bases of the junction unmatched. The CDR3 protein is CASSQRDRGPHREKLFF. CDR3 DNA: TGTGCCAGCAGTCAACGGGACAGGGGTCCCCATCGGGAAAAACTGTTTTTT.

This rearrangement joins TRBV7-8 to TRBJ1-1; D is uncertain. V dropped 5 bases and J dropped 0 bases, with 10 bases sitting between them. CDR3 length equals 14 residues. CDR1 is SGHVS and CDR2 is FQNEAQ in the germline V gene. The CDR3: CASSPGGMNTEAFF. DNA of the CDR3: TGTGCCAGCAGCCCGGGCGGAATGAACACTGAAGCTTTCTTT.

This rearrangement joins TRBV7-9 to TRBJ2-3; D unclear. This CDR3 comprises 14 residues. Per the germline V gene, CDR1 is SEHNR and CDR2 is FQNEAQ (reference sequence). The V and J ends lost 0 bases and 2 bases respectively, with 6 bases between them. CDR3 loop: CASSLADHTDTQYF. DNA for the CDR3: TGTGCCAGCAGCTTAGCCGACCACACAGATACGCAGTATTTT.

CDR3 sequence (DNA): TGTGCCAGCAGCACTGGGACAGAGTACCAAGAGACCCAGTACTTC. Translation: CASSTGTEYQETQYF. The rearrangement uses TRBV6-2 or TRBV6-3 and TRBJ2-5; 7 nucleotides align to TRBD1. J lost 0 bases, V lost 6 bases, and 7 bases had no gene match. This CDR3 region has 15 residues. CDR1 is MNHEY and CDR2 is SVGEGT in the germline V gene.